The 24 T cell receptor beta chains reported below all come from one sample, sequenced in a study of control samples from healthy donors and cancer patients. Assay used: immunoSEQ multiplex PCR; TCRdb lists only in-frame clones, some missing. In the table there are 200,000 to 250,000 clones, about 95% of which are singletons. The sequencing input was blood. The origin of the receptors is a man aged 50-60 years in good health.

V usage is TRBV28 and J usage is TRBJ1-1; D is unresolved. This CDR3 is built from 16 residues. Germline lookup yields CDR1 MDHEN and CDR2 SYDVKM. The V and J ends lost 6 bases and 3 bases respectively, with 20 bases between them. CDR3 protein: CASRNPGRPSDTEAFF. DNA for the CDR3: TGTGCCAGCAGGAACCCCGGCAGGCCATCGGACACTGAAGCTTTCTTT.

The rearrangement joins TRBV6-5 to TRBJ2-2; no firm D call. Deletions cut 5 bases from V and 3 bases from J, with 10 bases between. This CDR3 spans 14 amino acids. Per germline, CDR1 MNHEY and CDR2 SVGAGI. The CDR3 protein is CASSTVIYTGELFF. For the CDR3, the DNA is TGTGCCAGCAGTACGGTGATTTACACCGGGGAGCTGTTTTTT.

This chain joins TRBV5-6 and TRBJ1-1; D not resolved. Trimming removed 5 bases at V and 2 bases at J, with 4 bases between. This CDR3 has 11 amino acids. Germline assignment: CDR1 SGHDT and CDR2 YYEEEE. In DNA form, the CDR3 reads TGTGCCAGCAGAACTAACACTGAAGCTTTCTTT. Protein: CASRTNTEAFF.

The V and J genes are TRBV5-4 and TRBJ1-1; TRBD1 matches at 8 bases. V gave up 3 bases and J gave up 1 base; unmatched junction bases: 8. Germline-derived CDR1 and CDR2 are SGHNT and YYREEE (reference sequence). The CDR3 is 16 residues long. CDR3 protein: CASSSKTGAPNTEAFF. The CDR3 nucleotides are TGTGCCAGCAGCTCAAAGACAGGGGCCCCGAACACTGAAGCTTTCTTT.

The chain couples TRBV4-1 to TRBJ2-3; the match to TRBD2 covers 12 bases. The germline gives CDR1 MGHRA, CDR2 YSYEKL. CDR3 size: 17 residues. Trimming took 3 bases from V and 1 from J; bases not matched to a gene: 5. The CDR3 region is CASSQARLAGGTDTQYF. CDR3 nucleotide sequence: TGCGCCAGCAGCCAGGCCCGACTAGCGGGGGGCACAGATACGCAGTATTTT.

The chain is built from TRBV10-1 and TRBJ2-3; D gene ambiguous. Trimming shortened V by 3 bases and J by 2 bases, and 6 bases separated the two germline ends. Germline V lookup: CDR1 WNHNN, CDR2 SYGVQD (reference sequence). The CDR3 contains 13 residues. The CDR3 here is CASSDSTTDTQYF. The CDR3 DNA sequence: TGCGCCAGCAGTGACAGTACCACAGATACGCAGTATTTT.

The rearrangement uses TRBV24-1 and TRBJ2-1; weak D call: TRBD1 (6 bases). Germline assignment: CDR1 KGHDR and CDR2 SFDVKD. CDR3 length: 15 amino acids. V lost 1 base and J lost 5, with 11 bases in between. The CDR3 nucleotides read TGTGCCACCAGTGATTTTGGCAGGGGCAACAATGAGCAGTTCTTC. As protein: CATSDFGRGNNEQFF.

The rearrangement uses TRBV6-5 and TRBJ2-1; D not certain. The V gene's germline CDR1 is MNHEY and CDR2 SVGAGI. The CDR3 runs to 14 residues. Trimming removed 7 bases at V and 0 bases at J, with 10 bases between. This CDR3 reads CASNPSNSYNEQFF. CDR3 DNA: TGTGCCAGCAATCCTTCGAACTCCTACAATGAGCAGTTCTTC.

This chain links TRBV10-1 with TRBJ2-4; D possibly uses TRBD1 or TRBD2 (5 bases each). The V end lost 0 bases, the J end lost 5 bases, and 5 bases lay between the germline ends. Germline V lookup: CDR1 WNHNN, CDR2 SYGVQD (reference sequence). The CDR3 totals 13 residues. CDR3: CASSESGENIQYF. DNA for the CDR3: TGCGCCAGCAGTGAGTCGGGGGAAAACATTCAGTACTTC.

The CDR3 nucleotides are TGTGCCAGCTCACCCGGGACAGGGGGGACAGATACGCAGTATTTT. Amino acid sequence: CASSPGTGGTDTQYF. The rearrangement uses TRBV18 and TRBJ2-3; 11 bases fit TRBD1. V was pared by 3 bases and J by 3 bases, with 2 bases of the junction left unmatched. Germline V gene lookup returns CDR1 KGHSH and CDR2 LQKENI. The CDR3 length is 15 residues.

The chain is built from TRBV19 and TRBJ2-7; 7 bases agree with TRBD1. V lost 4 bases, J lost 0 bases, and 12 bases stayed unmatched. The CDR3 runs to 17 residues. CDR1 and CDR2 from the germline V gene are LNHDA and SQIVND (reference sequence). The CDR3 here is CASSKSPATGDSYEQYF. Written as DNA, the CDR3 is TGTGCCAGTAGTAAATCTCCGGCTACAGGGGACTCCTACGAGCAGTACTTC.

The chain employs TRBV5-1 and TRBJ2-2; 7 nucleotides line up with TRBD1. This CDR3 comprises 16 residues. Germline V CDR1 and CDR2: SGHRS, YFSETQ. The ends lost 0 bases at V and 1 base at J; junction bases unmatched: 3. The CDR3 region has the DNA TGCGCCAGCAGCTTGGCCGACAGGGAGAACACCGGGGAGCTGTTTTTT. Translated, it gives CASSLADRENTGELFF.

The rearrangement links TRBV3-1 (or the pseudogene TRBV3-2) to TRBJ2-6; 7 bases map to TRBD1. The CDR3 is 14 residues long. Germline CDR1 LGHDT, CDR2 YNNKEL (reference sequence). The J segment lost 2 bases and the V segment lost 6 bases, leaving 1 base of the junction unmatched. CDR3 DNA: TGTGCCAGCAGTCAGGGGGCTGGGGCCAACGTCCTGACTTTC. Translated: CASSQGAGANVLTF.

Written as DNA, the CDR3 is TGTGCCAGCCAGCTTATGGCGGGGGACCAGTACTTC. Protein product: CASQLMAGDQYF. V gene TRBV2 combines with J gene TRBJ2-7, with 7 positions matching TRBD2. The V gene's germline CDR1 is SNHLY and CDR2 FYNNEI. This CDR3 has 12 amino acids. The trim removed 8 bases at V and 10 bases at J, leaving 11 bases unmatched.

This clone was counted once. This chain joins TRBV27 and TRBJ2-4; a weak D match, TRBD1 (5 bases). Trimming took 5 bases from V and 7 from J, leaving 15 bases between them. This CDR3 spans 14 amino acids. Germline V gene lookup returns CDR1 MNHEY and CDR2 SMNVEV (reference sequence). The DNA of the CDR3 is TGTGCCAGCAGTCTCCAGGGTTTTGGGAACATTCAGTACTTC. Residues: CASSLQGFGNIQYF.

The chain couples TRBV5-1 to TRBJ2-6; unclear D gene. Germline CDR1 SGHRS, CDR2 YFSETQ. Trimming left V 0 bases short and J 0 bases short, with 4 bases between. The CDR3 runs 15 residues. The CDR3 loop reads CASSLVSSGANVLTF. Here the CDR3 DNA reads TGCGCCAGCAGCTTGGTCAGCTCTGGGGCCAACGTCCTGACTTTC.

V usage is TRBV20-1 and J usage is TRBJ2-5, with D possibly TRBD2 on 7 matching bases. This CDR3 spans 16 amino acids. Germline CDR1 and CDR2: DFQATT and SNEGSKA (reference sequence). The V gene lost 3 bases and the J gene lost 1 base, with 18 bases spanning the gap. CDR3 region: CSASGSAGAVQETQYF. The CDR3 bases are TGCAGTGCTAGTGGCTCCGCGGGGGCGGTCCAAGAGACCCAGTACTTC.

Details on this clone: Other nucleotide sequences in the sample specify the same CDR3. The chain carries TRBV27 and TRBJ1-2, with D tentatively TRBD1 (6 bases). The CDR3 covers 14 residues. CDR1 MNHEY and CDR2 SMNVEV come from the germline V gene (reference sequence). With 2 bases removed from V and 4 bases from J, the gap between germline ends came to 11 bases. CDR3 nucleotide sequence: TGTGCCAGCAGTTTAAACAGGGTGGGCTATGGCTACACCTTC. It is translated as CASSLNRVGYGYTF.

The chain has TRBV5-4 and TRBJ2-1; 12 nucleotides agree with TRBD2. This CDR3 spans 16 amino acids. V shed 3 bases, J shed 8 bases, and the junction held 9 bases outside the gene matches. Per the germline V gene, CDR1 is SGHNT and CDR2 is YYREEE (reference sequence). CDR3 region: CASSYTLAGGLDEQFF. The CDR3 DNA is TGTGCCAGCAGCTATACCCTAGCGGGGGGGCTCGATGAGCAGTTCTTC.

The rearrangement links TRBV5-1 to TRBJ1-3; D may be TRBD1 (5 bases). This CDR3 spans 21 amino acids. Germline CDR1 and CDR2: SGHRS and YFSETQ. Trimming left V 1 base short and J 3 bases short, with 29 bases between. The CDR3 sequence is CASSLLAKPPTLRDFGNTIYF. In DNA, the CDR3 is TGCGCCAGCAGCTTGTTAGCTAAGCCCCCCACCCTAAGGGACTTTGGAAACACCATATATTTT. Based on the CDR3 plus reference TRBV5-1 and TRBJ1-3, the full variable domain is KAGVTQTPRYLIKTRGQQVTLSCSPISGHRSVSWYQQTPGQGLQFLFEYFSETQRNKGNFPGRFSGRQFSNSRSEMNVSTLELGDSALYLCASSLLAKPPTLRDFGNTIYFGEGSWLTVV.

The gene calls are TRBV7-7 and TRBJ1-1; D not resolved. V shed 5 bases and J shed 3 bases, with 13 bases lying between them. Germline assignment: CDR1 SSHAT and CDR2 FNYEAQ (reference sequence). This CDR3 contains 14 residues. This CDR3 reads CASSPLFIDTEAFF. In DNA, the CDR3 is TGTGCCAGCAGCCCCCTCTTTATCGACACTGAAGCTTTCTTT.

The CDR3 DNA reads as TGTGCCATCAGCGATTCAGGGGGCCTATCGTCTGGAAACACCATATATTTT. It encodes CAISDSGGLSSGNTIYF. The chain has TRBV10-3 and TRBJ1-3; 8 positions match TRBD1. The germline gives CDR1 ENHRY, CDR2 SYGVKD. CDR3 length: 17 amino acids. With 6 bases clipped from V and 1 base from J, the junction kept 11 bases outside the gene matches.

The V and J genes are TRBV5-1 and TRBJ1-2; TRBD1 might be the D (6 bases). CDR1 and CDR2 from the germline V gene are SGHRS and YFSETQ. V was cut by 3 bases and J by 2 bases, with 17 bases left in between. The CDR3 is made up of 16 amino acids. The CDR3 DNA follows: TGCGCCAGCAGCTCCCCTGATTCTACAGGGAACTATGGCTACACCTTC. Its translation is CASSSPDSTGNYGYTF.

The count of this clone is one. CDR3: CASSYSRLQDNSPLHF. Written as DNA, the CDR3 is TGTGCCAGCAGTTACTCTCGCCTCCAGGATAATTCACCCCTCCACTTT. The rearrangement links TRBV6-5 to TRBJ1-6; D gene uncertain. Germline CDR1 MNHEY, CDR2 SVGAGI. V was clipped by 0 bases and J by 5 bases, with 11 bases between them. The CDR3 extends over 16 amino acids.